The clone carrying this TCR beta chain was observed a handful of times. This record belongs to a study of cytomegalovirus exposure and HLA in healthy donors. For the study at large: Out of approximately 400 genotyped donors, less than 85% belonged to the Caucasian-associated ancestry cluster.

Germline CDR1 SEHNR, CDR2 FQNEAQ (reference sequence). The ends were cut back, 5 bases at V and 2 bases at J, with 12 bases in the middle. The CDR3 has 14 amino acids. The PCR made use of 60 Vbeta and 13 Jbeta primers. Produced via immunoSEQ multiplex PCR; TCRdb's table is partial and in-frame only. The repertoire has about 130,000 clones, about three quarters of them found once; the top ten carry 1%. Material: PBMCs. The chain couples TRBV7-9 to TRBJ2-5; weak D call: TRBD1 (5 bases). The sequence was obtained from a human donor in good health. CDR3 sequence reads: CASSDWGRQETQYF. The CDR3 bases are TGTGCCAGCAGCGACTGGGGCAGACAAGAGACCCAGTACTTC.